Listed below are T cell receptor beta chains from one sample, sequenced in a study of shared clonotypes between healthy human individuals. Profiling relied on immunoSEQ multiplex PCR, and the TCRdb table lists in-frame clones only, not all of them. The table has 1,500,000 or so clones, 95% to 97% seen once. Sequencing input: naive CD4+ T cells sorted from blood. The receptors come from a man between 25 and 39 years old in good health. CDR3s include the opening cysteine and the closing phenylalanine or tryptophan. The order of the fields is clone size, J gene, D gene, V gene, CDR3 protein, CDR3 DNA. The D gene is left open where the match is weak. Size is omitted from some rows. Given values are once, few, many or a class for expanded clones.

>few|TRBJ1-5|NA|TRBV2
CASSESGRNQPQHF
TGTGCCAGCAGTGAATCAGGGCGCAATCAGCCCCAGCATTTT
>NA|TRBJ1-1|TRBD1|TRBV18
CASSPLAAGQGRTEAFF
TGTGCCAGCTCACCACTTGCGGCAGGACAGGGGAGAACTGAAGCTTTCTTT
>NA|TRBJ2-7|NA|TRBV7-2
CASSLARDGEQYF
TGTGCCAGCAGCTTAGCACGGGACGGCGAGCAGTACTTC
>NA|TRBJ2-2|NA|TRBV6-1
CASSVTGNAGELFF
TGTGCCAGCAGTGTAACAGGGAACGCCGGGGAGCTGTTTTTT
>NA|TRBJ1-3|NA|TRBV7-9
CASSLVASGFAGNTIYF
TGTGCCAGCAGCTTAGTTGCTTCCGGGTTCGCTGGAAACACCATATATTTT
>NA|TRBJ1-1|NA|TRBV14
CASSQLGQGTEAFF
TGTGCCAGCAGCCAACTGGGGCAGGGCACTGAAGCTTTCTTT
>once|TRBJ2-5|NA|TRBV7-2
CASSLVLIGGIGETQYF
TGTGCCAGCAGCTTAGTGTTGATTGGGGGTATCGGGGAGACCCAGTACTTC
>NA|TRBJ2-2|NA|TRBV2
CAREANTGELFF
TGTGCCAGGGAGGCGAACACCGGGGAGCTGTTTTTT
>once|TRBJ2-1|NA|TRBV10-1
CASSERRGVDEQFF
TGCGCCAGCAGTGAACGGAGGGGAGTCGATGAGCAGTTCTTC
>once|TRBJ1-2|NA|TRBV5-6
CASSFASEYGYTF
TGTGCCAGCAGCTTCGCCTCGGAGTATGGCTACACCTTC
>NA|TRBJ2-5|TRBD2|TRBV7-2
CASSLGTSGRAETQYF
TGTGCCAGCAGCTTGGGGACTAGCGGGAGGGCAGAGACCCAGTACTTC
>NA|TRBJ1-4|NA|TRBV18
CASSSGGGSNEKLFF
TGTGCCAGCTCATCCGGTGGGGGTTCTAATGAAAAACTGTTTTTT
>NA|TRBJ1-5|TRBD1|TRBV27
CASSPPTGWPQHF
TGTGCCAGCAGTCCCCCGACAGGGTGGCCCCAGCATTTT
>NA|TRBJ2-7|TRBD2|TRBV11-2
CASSTLAGGLRSYEQYF
TGTGCCAGCAGCACACTAGCGGGAGGTCTTCGCTCCTACGAGCAGTACTTC
>NA|TRBJ2-4|NA|TRBV27
CASSSPRLAKNIQYF
TGTGCCAGCAGCTCTCCCAGATTAGCCAAAAACATTCAGTACTTC
>NA|TRBJ2-5|NA|TRBV6-5
CASIAPGIGETQYF
TGTGCCAGCATAGCCCCCGGTATCGGAGAGACCCAGTACTTC
>NA|TRBJ2-5|NA|TRBV19
CASSIRGQETQYF
TGTGCCAGTAGTATTCGAGGTCAAGAGACCCAGTACTTC
>once|TRBJ1-3|NA|TRBV7-6
CASSLGGAAQASGNTIYF
TGTGCCAGCAGCTTAGGTGGGGCCGCCCAGGCCTCTGGAAACACCATATATTTT
>NA|TRBJ1-5|NA|TRBV4-3
CASSQSYRGDQPQHF
TGCGCCAGCAGCCAATCGTACCGGGGGGATCAGCCCCAGCATTTT
>NA|TRBJ2-5|TRBD1|TRBV10-3
CAIQPGTGIGETQYF
TGTGCCATCCAACCCGGGACAGGGATAGGAGAGACCCAGTACTTC
>NA|TRBJ2-3|NA|TRBV9
CASSVAGSTDTQYF
TGTGCCAGCAGCGTAGCAGGGAGCACAGATACGCAGTATTTT
>NA|TRBJ2-7|NA|TRBV6-6
CASTLYEQYEQYF
TGTGCCAGCACCTTGTACGAGCAGTACGAGCAGTACTTC
>NA|TRBJ2-2|NA|TRBV20-1
CSARSRGELFF
TGCAGTGCTAGATCTCGCGGGGAGCTGTTTTTT
>NA|TRBJ2-2|NA|TRBV10-3
CAISESTTGNTGELFF
TGTGCCATCAGTGAGTCGACGACGGGAAACACCGGGGAGCTGTTTTTT
>NA|TRBJ2-5|TRBD1|TRBV15
CATSRRTGVVETQYF
TGTGCCACCAGCAGGAGGACAGGGGTAGTGGAGACCCAGTACTTC
>NA|TRBJ1-1|NA|TRBV10-1
CASSVKTHGTEAFF
TGCGCCAGCAGTGTGAAAACCCATGGCACTGAAGCTTTCTTT
>NA|TRBJ1-1|NA|TRBV7-9
CASSDPPGGPDTEAFF
TGTGCCAGCAGCGATCCTCCCGGGGGGCCGGACACTGAAGCTTTCTTT
>few|TRBJ1-4|NA|TRBV5-1
CASKPGTANEKLFF
TGCGCCAGCAAGCCCGGGACGGCGAATGAAAAACTGTTTTTT
>NA|TRBJ2-7|NA|TRBV27
CASSPLVARYEQYF
TGTGCCAGCAGTCCGCTAGTTGCTCGATACGAGCAGTACTTC
>once|TRBJ2-3|NA|TRBV21-1
CASSKGPSGGTDTQYF
TGTGCCAGCAGCAAAGGGCCTAGCGGGGGCACAGATACGCAGTATTTT
>NA|TRBJ1-1|NA|TRBV18
CASSAAGSGDTEAFF
TGTGCCAGCTCGGCCGCAGGGTCAGGGGACACTGAAGCTTTCTTT
>NA|TRBJ2-1|TRBD1|TRBV7-9
CASSSQGTDNEQFF
TGTGCCAGCAGCTCCCAAGGGACAGACAATGAGCAGTTCTTC
>NA|TRBJ2-7|TRBD2|TRBV10-3
CAISGRGPRGDSYEQYF
TGTGCCATCAGTGGTCGGGGCCCCCGGGGGGACTCCTACGAGCAGTACTTC
>NA|TRBJ2-5|NA|TRBV29-1
CSVAPRQETQYF
TGCAGCGTTGCCCCGAGACAAGAGACCCAGTACTTC
>once|TRBJ2-7|NA|TRBV30
CAWSGDSVLYEQYF
TGTGCCTGGAGTGGAGATAGTGTGTTATACGAGCAGTACTTC
>NA|TRBJ2-7|NA|TRBV6-5
CASGGAAKTYEQYF
TGTGCCAGCGGAGGAGCGGCGAAAACCTACGAGCAGTACTTC
>NA|TRBJ2-7|TRBD2|TRBV9
CASSVGLLAGVYEQYF
TGTGCCAGCAGCGTAGGATTACTAGCGGGAGTGTACGAGCAGTACTTC
>NA|TRBJ2-7|NA|TRBV6-1
CASSRTESSYEQYF
TGTGCCAGCAGCCGGACAGAGAGCTCCTACGAGCAGTACTTC
>NA|TRBJ2-7|TRBD1|TRBV19
CASRDRTGWQYF
TGTGCCAGTAGGGACAGGACAGGATGGCAGTACTTC
>NA|TRBJ1-2|NA|TRBV2
CASSENRKYGYTF
TGTGCCAGCAGTGAAAACAGGAAGTATGGCTACACCTTC
>NA|TRBJ1-1|NA|TRBV2
CASSTVGGSSHTEAFF
TGTGCCAGCAGTACCGTCGGGGGGAGCTCTCACACTGAAGCTTTCTTT
>NA|TRBJ1-5|TRBD1|TRBV28
CASRLGTGFYSNQPQHF
TGTGCCAGCAGACTTGGGACAGGTTTCTATAGCAATCAGCCCCAGCATTTT
>NA|TRBJ2-3|NA|TRBV7-9
CASSPSGTDTQYF
TGTGCCAGCAGCCCGAGCGGCACAGATACGCAGTATTTT
>NA|TRBJ2-7|NA|TRBV28
CASDSYKTYEQYF
TGTGCCAGCGATTCATATAAAACCTACGAGCAGTACTTC